One and the same sample provided the 19 T cell receptor beta chains below, sequenced in a study of monozygotic twins with inflammatory bowel disease. Using the 5' RACE reads, TCRdb records one entry per CDR3 protein without DNA. The listing records 400,000 to 500,000 distinct CDR3 sequences. Sequenced sample: blood. Receptor source: a human donor with ulcerative colitis or Crohn's disease, or a healthy co-twin of an affected twin (not recorded which).

Here the CDR3 reads CASSPLGGGYEQYF. The chain couples TRBV7-2 to TRBJ2-7; without DNA, the TCRdb call of TRBD1 cannot be checked. Germline V lookup: CDR1 SGHTA, CDR2 FQGNSA. This CDR3 is built from 14 residues.

This sequence joins TRBV4-2 and TRBJ1-5; no DNA is available, so the TRBD1 call from TCRdb remains unchecked. Germline assignment: CDR1 LGHNA and CDR2 YNFKEQ. The CDR3 contains 17 residues. This chain's CDR3 is CASSQDRGQGRVQPQHF.

The chain has TRBV6-1 and TRBJ2-2. Germline lookup yields CDR1 MNHNS and CDR2 SASEGT. The CDR3 loop spans 14 amino acids. The CDR3: CASSELQLTGELFF.

The gene calls are TRBV12-3 or TRBV12-4 and TRBJ2-5; the D call from TCRdb, TRBD2, cannot be confirmed without DNA. The CDR3 sequence is 13 residues long. The CDR3 here is CASSFQLAETQYF.

The chain combines TRBV20-1 with TRBJ1-1; with no DNA, the TCRdb D assignment of TRBD1 cannot be verified. CDR1 and CDR2 from the germline V gene are DFQATT and SNEGSKA (reference sequence). This CDR3 is 13 amino acids long. CDR3 residues: CSARETGQAQAFF.

This chain joins TRBV11-2 and TRBJ2-3; TCRdb proposes TRBD2, but this gene call is untestable without DNA. In germline, CDR1 is SGHAT, CDR2 FQNNGV. The CDR3 is made up of 18 amino acids. This CDR3 is CASSLTGLSAGGTDTQYF.

This rearrangement joins TRBV12-3 or TRBV12-4 to TRBJ1-1. This CDR3 spans 14 amino acids. CDR3 in amino acids: CASQVRFSHTEAFF.

The CDR3: CASSQMTISNEQFF. The chain has TRBV4-3 and TRBJ2-1; TCRdb selects TRBD2, and the lack of DNA leaves this call unchecked. The CDR3 has 14 amino acids. CDR1 and CDR2 from the germline V gene are LGHNA and YSLEER.

The chain has TRBV24-1 and TRBJ2-3; there is no DNA to check the TCRdb D call of TRBD2. The CDR3 covers 16 residues. Per germline, CDR1 KGHDR and CDR2 SFDVKD. This CDR3 is CATSDSLAGGSDTQYF.

J is TRBJ2-5 and V is TRBV7-9; absent DNA, TCRdb's TRBD2 call cannot be checked. Germline loops: CDR1 SEHNR, CDR2 FQNEAQ (reference sequence). The CDR3 is 13 residues long. The CDR3 protein is CASSSRLDGTQYF.

This chain links TRBV30 with TRBJ1-2; TCRdb returns TRBD1, unconfirmable since there is no DNA. Germline lookup yields CDR1 GTSNPN and CDR2 SVGIG (reference sequence). This CDR3 spans 14 amino acids. The CDR3 sequence: CAWSAQGARYGYTF. The variable domain in full, completed from reference TRBV30 and TRBJ1-2, reads SQTIHQWPATLVQPVGSPLSLECTVEGTSNPNLYWYRQAAGRGLQLLFYSVGIGQISSEVPQNLSASRPQDRQFILSSKKLLLSDSGFYLCAWSAQGARYGYTFGSGTRLTVV.

The J gene is TRBJ2-1, the V gene TRBV3-1. Germline lookup yields CDR1 LGHDT and CDR2 YNNKEL (reference sequence). The CDR3 is 13 residues long. The CDR3 loop reads CASSPDVVNEQFF.

J is TRBJ2-7 and V is TRBV20-1; with no DNA, the TCRdb D assignment of TRBD1 cannot be verified. Germline V CDR1 and CDR2: DFQATT, SNEGSKA (reference sequence). The CDR3 has 14 amino acids. This CDR3 is CSARARDRVYEQYF.

This chain uses TRBV28 with TRBJ2-3. Germline-derived CDR1 and CDR2 are MDHEN and SYDVKM. CDR3 length: 13 residues. The CDR3 region is CASRSSSTDTQYF.

This sequence joins TRBV20-1 and TRBJ1-3. This CDR3 is built from 14 residues. Germline V gene lookup returns CDR1 DFQATT and CDR2 SNEGSKA (reference sequence). The CDR3 spells CSASLGLSGNTIYF.

V gene TRBV20-1 combines with J gene TRBJ1-1; TCRdb's D gene call, TRBD1, goes unchecked for lack of DNA. CDR1 and CDR2 (germline): DFQATT, SNEGSKA (reference sequence). CDR3 length: 14 residues. The chain's CDR3 is CSVTSGGMNTEAFF.

V usage is TRBV3-1 and J usage is TRBJ1-4. Germline V gives CDR1 LGHDT, CDR2 YNNKEL (reference sequence). The CDR3 covers 14 residues. This chain's CDR3 is CASSQVGANEKLFF.

The V gene is TRBV12-3 or TRBV12-4, the J gene TRBJ2-5; no DNA is available, so the TRBD1 call from TCRdb remains unchecked. The CDR3 extends over 13 amino acids. The CDR3: CASSKGASETQYF.

The chain carries TRBV20-1 and TRBJ2-5; TCRdb proposes TRBD2, but this gene call is untestable without DNA. CDR3 length: 13 residues. The germline CDR1 and CDR2 sequences are DFQATT and SNEGSKA (reference sequence). The CDR3 loop reads CSATRTSAETQYF.